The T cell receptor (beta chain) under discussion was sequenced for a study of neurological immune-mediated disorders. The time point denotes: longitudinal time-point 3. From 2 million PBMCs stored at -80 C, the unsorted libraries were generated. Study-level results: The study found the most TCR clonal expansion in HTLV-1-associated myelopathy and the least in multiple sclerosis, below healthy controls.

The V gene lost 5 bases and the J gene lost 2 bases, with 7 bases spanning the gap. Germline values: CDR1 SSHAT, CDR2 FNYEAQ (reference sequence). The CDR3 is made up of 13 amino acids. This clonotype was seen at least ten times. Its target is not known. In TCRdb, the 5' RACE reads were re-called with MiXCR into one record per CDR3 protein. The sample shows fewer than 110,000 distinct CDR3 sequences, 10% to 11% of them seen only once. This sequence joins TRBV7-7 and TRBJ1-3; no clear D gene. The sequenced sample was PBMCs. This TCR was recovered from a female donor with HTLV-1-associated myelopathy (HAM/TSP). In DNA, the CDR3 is TGTGCCAGCAGCCCGGGCCCTGGAAACACCATATATTTT. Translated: CASSPGPGNTIYF.